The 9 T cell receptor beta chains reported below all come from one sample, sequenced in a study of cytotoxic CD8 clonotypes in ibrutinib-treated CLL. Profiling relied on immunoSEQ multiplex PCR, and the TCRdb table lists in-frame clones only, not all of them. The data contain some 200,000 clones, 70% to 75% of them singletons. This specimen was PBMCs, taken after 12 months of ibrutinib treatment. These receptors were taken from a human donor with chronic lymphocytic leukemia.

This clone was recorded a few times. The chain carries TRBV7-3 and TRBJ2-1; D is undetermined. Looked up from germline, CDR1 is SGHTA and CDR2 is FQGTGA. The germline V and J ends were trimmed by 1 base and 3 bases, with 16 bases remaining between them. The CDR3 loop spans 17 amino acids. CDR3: CASSLKGPWRNYNEQFF. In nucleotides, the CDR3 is TGTGCCAGCAGCTTAAAGGGTCCTTGGCGGAACTACAATGAGCAGTTCTTC. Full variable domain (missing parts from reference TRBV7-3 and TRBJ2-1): GAGVSQTPSNKVTEKGKYVELRCDPISGHTALYWYRQSLGQGPEFLIYFQGTGAADDSGLPNDRFFAVRPEGSVSTLKIQRTERGDSAVYLCASSLKGPWRNYNEQFFGPGTRLTVL.

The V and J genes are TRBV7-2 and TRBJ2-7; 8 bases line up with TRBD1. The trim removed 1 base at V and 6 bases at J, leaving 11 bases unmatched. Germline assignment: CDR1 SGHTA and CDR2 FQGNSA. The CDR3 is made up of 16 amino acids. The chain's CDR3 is CASSLGRGQATIEQYF. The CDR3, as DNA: TGTGCCAGCAGCTTAGGGCGGGGACAGGCGACCATCGAGCAGTACTTC. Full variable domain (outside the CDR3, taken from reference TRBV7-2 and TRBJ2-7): GAGVSQSPSNKVTEKGKDVELRCDPISGHTALYWYRQSLGQGLEFLIYFQGNSAPDKSGLPSDRFSAERTGGSVSTLTIQRTQQEDSAVYLCASSLGRGQATIEQYFGPGTRLTVT.

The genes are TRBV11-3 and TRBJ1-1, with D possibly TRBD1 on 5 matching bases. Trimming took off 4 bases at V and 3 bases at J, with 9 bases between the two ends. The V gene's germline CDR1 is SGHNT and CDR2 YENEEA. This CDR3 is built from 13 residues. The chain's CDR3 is CASSSRGYTEAFF. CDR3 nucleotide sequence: TGTGCCAGCAGCTCCCGGGGGTACACTGAAGCTTTCTTT. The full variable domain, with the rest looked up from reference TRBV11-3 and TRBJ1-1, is EAGVVQSPRYKIIEKKQPVAFWCNPISGHNTLYWYLQNLGQGPELLIRYENEEAVDDSQLPKDRFSAERLKGVDSTLKIQPAELGDSAVYLCASSSRGYTEAFFGQGTRLTVV.

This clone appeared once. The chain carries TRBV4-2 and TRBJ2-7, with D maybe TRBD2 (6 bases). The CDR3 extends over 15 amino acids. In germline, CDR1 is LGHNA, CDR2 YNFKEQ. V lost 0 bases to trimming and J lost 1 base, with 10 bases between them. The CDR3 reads CASSQEHSGSYEQYF. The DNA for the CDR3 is TGTGCCAGCAGCCAAGAACATAGCGGATCCTACGAGCAGTACTTC.

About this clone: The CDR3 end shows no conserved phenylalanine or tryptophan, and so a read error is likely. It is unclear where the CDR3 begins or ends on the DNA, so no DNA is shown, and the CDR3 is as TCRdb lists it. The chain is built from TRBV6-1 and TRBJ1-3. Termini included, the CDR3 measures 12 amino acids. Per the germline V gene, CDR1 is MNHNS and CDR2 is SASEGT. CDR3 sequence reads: CASSEAAFGRVV.

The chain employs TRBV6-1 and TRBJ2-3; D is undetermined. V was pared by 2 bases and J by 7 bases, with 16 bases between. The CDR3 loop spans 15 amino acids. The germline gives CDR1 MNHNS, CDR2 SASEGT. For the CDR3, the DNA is TGTGCCAGCAGTGAAAGGGAACCGTTTGGAAATACGCAGTATTTT. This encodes CASSEREPFGNTQYF.

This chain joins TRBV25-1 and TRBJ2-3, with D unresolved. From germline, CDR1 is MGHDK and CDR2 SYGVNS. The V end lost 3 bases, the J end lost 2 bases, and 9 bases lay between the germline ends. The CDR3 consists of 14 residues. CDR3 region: CASSDRYHTDTQYF. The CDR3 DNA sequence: TGTGCCAGCAGTGATCGGTATCACACAGATACGCAGTATTTT.

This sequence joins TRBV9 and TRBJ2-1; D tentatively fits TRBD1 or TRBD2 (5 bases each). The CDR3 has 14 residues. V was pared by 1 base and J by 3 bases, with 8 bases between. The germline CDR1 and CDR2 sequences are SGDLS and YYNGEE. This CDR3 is CASSVRDGYNEQFF. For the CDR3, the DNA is TGTGCCAGCAGCGTAAGGGACGGCTACAATGAGCAGTTCTTC.

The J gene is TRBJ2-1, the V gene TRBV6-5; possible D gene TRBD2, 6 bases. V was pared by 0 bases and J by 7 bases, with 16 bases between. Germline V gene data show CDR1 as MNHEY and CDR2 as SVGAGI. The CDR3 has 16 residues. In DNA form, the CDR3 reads TGTGCCAGCAGTTACTCGCCCGGAGGGCCGGGGAATGAGCAGTTCTTC. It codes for CASSYSPGGPGNEQFF.